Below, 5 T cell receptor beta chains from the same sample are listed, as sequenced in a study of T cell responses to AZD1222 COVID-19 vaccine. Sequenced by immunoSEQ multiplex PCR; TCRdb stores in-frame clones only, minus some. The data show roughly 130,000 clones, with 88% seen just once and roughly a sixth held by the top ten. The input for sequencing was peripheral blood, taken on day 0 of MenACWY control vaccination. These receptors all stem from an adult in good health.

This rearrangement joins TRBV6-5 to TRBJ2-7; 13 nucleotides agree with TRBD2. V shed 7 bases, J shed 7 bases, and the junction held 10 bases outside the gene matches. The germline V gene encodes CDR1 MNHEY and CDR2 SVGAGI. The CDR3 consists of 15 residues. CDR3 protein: CASTRTSGGPWEQYF. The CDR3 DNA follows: TGTGCCAGCACCAGGACTAGCGGGGGCCCGTGGGAGCAGTACTTC.

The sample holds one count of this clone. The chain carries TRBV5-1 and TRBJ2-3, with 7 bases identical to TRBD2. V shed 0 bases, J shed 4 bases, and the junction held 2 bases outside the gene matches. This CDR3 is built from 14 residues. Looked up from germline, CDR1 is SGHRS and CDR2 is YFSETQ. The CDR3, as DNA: TGCGCCAGCAGCTTGGCCGGGGGGTCAGATACGCAGTATTTT. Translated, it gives CASSLAGGSDTQYF.

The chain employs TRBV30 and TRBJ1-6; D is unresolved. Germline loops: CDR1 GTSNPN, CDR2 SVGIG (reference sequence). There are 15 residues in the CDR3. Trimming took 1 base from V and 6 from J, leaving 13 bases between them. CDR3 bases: TGTGCCTGGAGTGGTGCGGTACCCGCTAATTCACCCCTCCACTTT. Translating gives CAWSGAVPANSPLHF. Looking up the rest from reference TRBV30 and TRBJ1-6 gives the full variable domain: SQTIHQWPATLVQPVGSPLSLECTVEGTSNPNLYWYRQAAGRGLQLLFYSVGIGQISSEVPQNLSASRPQDRQFILSSKKLLLSDSGFYLCAWSGAVPANSPLHFGNGTRLTVT.

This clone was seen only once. The CDR3 DNA is TGCAGTGCCAGTGGGGGCGGGACAACAGGGGCTTTCTTT. Translated, it gives CSASGGGTTGAFF. The chain couples TRBV20-1 to TRBJ1-1; a weak D match, TRBD1 (6 bases). This CDR3 comprises 13 residues. Germline-derived CDR1 and CDR2 are DFQATT and SNEGSKA (reference sequence). The ends were cut back, 6 bases at V and 11 bases at J, with 22 bases in the middle.

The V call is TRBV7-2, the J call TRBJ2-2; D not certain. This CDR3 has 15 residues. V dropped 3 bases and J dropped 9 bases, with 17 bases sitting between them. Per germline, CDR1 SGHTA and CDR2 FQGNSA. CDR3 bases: TGTGCCAGCAGCTTCCGGGTCGTCCCTACCAGGGAGCTGTTTTTT. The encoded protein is CASSFRVVPTRELFF.